The rows below give T cell receptor beta chains drawn from one sample of a study of shared clonotypes between healthy human individuals. Clones were sequenced by immunoSEQ multiplex PCR, and TCRdb holds only the in-frame ones, with some missing. The table shows approximately 1,000,000 clones, with roughly 80% occurring only once. Specimen: memory CD4+ T cells from PBMCs. The receptor set was obtained from a man between 18 and 29 years old in good health. Some clones in this sample may be carry-over from other donors' samples. CDR3s include the opening cysteine and the closing phenylalanine or tryptophan. The D gene is left open where the match is weak. Clone size, where shown, is once, few, many, or a class for clones that have expanded.

V gene	J gene	clone size	D gene	CDR3 protein	CDR3 DNA
TRBV19	TRBJ2-7	NA	NA	CASSPSSGFRYEQYF	TGTGCCAGTAGTCCTAGTTCAGGATTCAGGTACGAGCAGTACTTC
TRBV2	TRBJ2-1	NA	NA	CASAASRGQFF	TGTGCCAGTGCAGCTAGCCGAGGGCAGTTCTTC
TRBV21-1	TRBJ2-1	NA	NA	CASSKLAESSYNEQFF	TGTGCCAGCAGCAAGCTGGCGGAGAGCTCCTACAATGAGCAGTTCTTC
TRBV5-1	TRBJ2-1	NA	TRBD2	CASRSLAGGDNEQFF	TGCGCCAGCAGATCTCTAGCGGGAGGGGACAATGAGCAGTTCTTC
TRBV27	TRBJ2-3	NA	NA	CASSPSSRTPTDTQYF	TGTGCCAGCAGTCCTTCCTCAAGGACTCCCACAGATACGCAGTATTTT
TRBV28	TRBJ2-7	NA	NA	CASSPGGTGNYEQYF	TGTGCCAGCAGTCCGGGGGGGACAGGGAATTACGAGCAGTACTTC
TRBV9	TRBJ2-2	NA	NA	CASSGIPGATGELFF	TGTGCCAGCAGCGGTATTCCGGGGGCCACCGGGGAGCTGTTTTTT
TRBV4-3	TRBJ1-2	NA	TRBD1	CASSQSTGGSTNGYTF	TGCGCCAGCAGCCAAAGCACAGGGGGCAGTACTAATGGCTACACCTTC
TRBV5-6	TRBJ2-3	NA	TRBD2	CASSLVGGPTDTQYF	TGTGCCAGCAGCTTGGTGGGAGGGCCCACAGATACGCAGTATTTT
TRBV2	TRBJ2-1	NA	NA	CASRPQADEQFF	TGTGCCAGCAGACCCCAGGCGGATGAGCAGTTCTTC
TRBV18	TRBJ2-7	NA	NA	CASSPPMRARELGEQYF	TGTGCCAGCTCACCACCTATGCGGGCTCGGGAGTTAGGGGAGCAGTACTTC
TRBV28	TRBJ2-3	NA	NA	CASSLRRSDTQYF	TGTGCCAGCAGTTTACGGAGGTCAGATACGCAGTATTTT
TRBV2	TRBJ1-5	NA	TRBD1	CASSLRTGDSNQPQHF	TGTGCCAGCAGTCTGAGGACAGGGGATAGCAATCAGCCCCAGCATTTT
TRBV18	TRBJ2-7	NA	TRBD2	CASSPRTSEYEQYF	TGTGCCAGCTCACCGAGGACTAGCGAGTACGAGCAGTACTTC
TRBV6-1	TRBJ2-2	NA	TRBD2	CASSEVAGAITGELFF	TGTGCCAGCAGTGAGGTGGCGGGAGCTATCACCGGGGAGCTGTTTTTT
TRBV4-1	TRBJ2-7	once	TRBD2	CASSQALRSERDPSYEQYF	TGCGCCAGCAGCCAAGCGCTTCGTAGTGAGCGGGACCCATCCTACGAGCAGTACTTC
TRBV5-4	TRBJ2-3	NA	TRBD1	CASSPQGVVTDTQYF	TGTGCCAGCAGCCCCCAGGGGGTGGTGACAGATACGCAGTATTTT
TRBV10-2	TRBJ2-7	NA	NA	CASSDLGNSYEQYF	TGCGCCAGCAGTGATCTCGGCAACTCCTACGAGCAGTACTTC
TRBV11-3	TRBJ2-3	NA	NA	CASSFSFGGTDTQYF	TGTGCCAGCAGCTTCTCCTTCGGCGGCACAGATACGCAGTATTTT
TRBV18	TRBJ1-2	NA	TRBD1	CASSPNRGGQGISYGYTF	TGTGCCAGCTCACCTAATCGCGGGGGACAGGGGATTAGCTATGGCTACACCTTC
TRBV5-1	TRBJ1-1	NA	NA	CASSLAVNTEAFF	TGCGCCAGCAGCTTGGCCGTAAACACTGAAGCTTTCTTT
TRBV18	TRBJ1-3	NA	NA	CASSRGANKGGNTIYF	TGTGCCAGCTCACGAGGGGCTAACAAGGGAGGAAACACCATATATTTT
TRBV9	TRBJ2-5	NA	NA	CASSAGEKETQYF	TGTGCCAGCAGCGCGGGGGAGAAAGAGACCCAGTACTTC
TRBV6-5	TRBJ2-5	NA	NA	CASSRSWVYQETQYF	TGTGCCAGCAGCCGTTCCTGGGTGTACCAAGAGACCCAGTACTTC
TRBV19	TRBJ1-1	NA	NA	CASSIQGMTEAFF	TGTGCCAGTAGTATCCAGGGGATGACTGAAGCTTTCTTT
TRBV13	TRBJ2-7	NA	NA	CASSFGPGSYEQYF	TGTGCCAGCAGCTTCGGACCTGGCTCCTACGAGCAGTACTTC